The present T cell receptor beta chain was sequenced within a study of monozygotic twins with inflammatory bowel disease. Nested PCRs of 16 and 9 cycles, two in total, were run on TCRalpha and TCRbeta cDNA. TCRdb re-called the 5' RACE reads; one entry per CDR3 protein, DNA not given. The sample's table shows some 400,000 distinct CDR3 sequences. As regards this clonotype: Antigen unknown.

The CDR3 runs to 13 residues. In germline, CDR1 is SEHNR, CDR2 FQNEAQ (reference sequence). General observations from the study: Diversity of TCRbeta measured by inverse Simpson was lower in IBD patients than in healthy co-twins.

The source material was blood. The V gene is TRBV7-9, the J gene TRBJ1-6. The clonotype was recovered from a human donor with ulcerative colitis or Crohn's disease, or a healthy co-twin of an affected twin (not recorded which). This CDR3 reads CASSLAVGSPLHF.